Following are 5 T cell receptor beta chains from one sample sequenced in a study of cytomegalovirus exposure and HLA in healthy donors. It was with 60 Vbeta and 13 Jbeta primers that the PCR ran. Sequenced by immunoSEQ multiplex PCR; TCRdb stores in-frame clones only, minus some. Among about 120,000 clones, around 77% were seen once, and the ten largest hold approximately 4.2%. Sequencing was performed on PBMCs. The receptors come from a male donor in good health and CMV-seropositive.

This sequence joins TRBV4-2 and TRBJ2-1, with TRBD2 matching over 13 bases. Germline loops: CDR1 LGHNA, CDR2 YNFKEQ. CDR3 length: 17 amino acids. The V and J ends lost 0 bases and 6 bases, in that order; junction bases with no gene match: 5. The CDR3 bases are TGTGCCAGCAGCCAAGAACTAGCGGGGGGGCTCGGCAATGAGCAGTTCTTC. Translated, it gives CASSQELAGGLGNEQFF.

The chain has TRBV7-9 and TRBJ1-1; D may be TRBD1 (5 bases). From germline, CDR1 is SEHNR and CDR2 FQNEAQ (reference sequence). V was cut by 8 bases and J by 6 bases, with 13 bases left in between. The CDR3 extends over 12 amino acids. CDR3 DNA sequence: TGTGCCAGCCACACAGGTAACGCTGAAGCTTTCTTT. It codes for CASHTGNAEAFF.

V is TRBV7-9 and J is TRBJ1-2; 8 bases match TRBD1. This CDR3 contains 15 residues. CDR1 and CDR2 from the germline V gene are SEHNR and FQNEAQ (reference sequence). V lost 5 bases, J lost 7 bases, and 12 bases stayed unmatched. The CDR3 region is CASSVGQGALSGYTF. Written as DNA, the CDR3 is TGTGCCAGCAGCGTTGGCCAGGGGGCCCTTAGTGGCTACACCTTC.

The V call is TRBV5-1, the J call TRBJ2-2; no firm D call. There are 14 residues in the CDR3. V shed 4 bases and J shed 2 bases, with 9 bases lying between them. CDR1 is SGHRS, CDR2 YFSETQ, per germline. Here the CDR3 reads CASSLDGNTGELFF. The CDR3 DNA reads as TGCGCCAGCAGCCTGGACGGTAACACCGGGGAGCTGTTTTTT.

This clone was seen only a few times. The chain combines TRBV5-1 with TRBJ1-1, with 7 positions matching TRBD1. The length of the CDR3 is 17 residues. The V gene's germline CDR1 is SGHRS and CDR2 YFSETQ. J gave up 0 bases and V 4 bases, and 12 bases lay outside the gene matches. CDR3 sequence: CASSTGTAPSLNTEAFF. The CDR3 region has the DNA TGCGCCAGCAGCACCGGGACAGCTCCCTCACTGAACACTGAAGCTTTCTTT.